The 8 T cell receptor beta chains below were found in one sample sequenced in a study of T-cell reconstitution after alpha-beta-depleted transplantation in children. Molecular barcoding with unique molecular identifiers was used for the TCRbeta library. TCRdb recomputed calls from the PCR reads with MiXCR, one row per CDR3 protein. The sample has 200,000 to 250,000 distinct CDR3 sequences, about 9.2% seen once. The source was PBMCs from the stem cell graft donor, collected from the stem cell graft. Source of these receptors: a human donor who donated a stem cell graft to a child with acute lymphoblastic leukemia.

This clonotype was recorded many times. The genes are TRBV12-5 and TRBJ2-3, with D unresolved. This CDR3 is built from 13 residues. CDR1 is LGHNT and CDR2 is FRNRAP in the germline V gene. V lost 5 bases and J lost 0, with 6 bases in between. CDR3 in amino acids: CASGPSSTDTQYF. CDR3 nucleotides: TGTGCTAGTGGTCCTTCTAGCACAGATACGCAGTATTTT.

This chain uses TRBV7-9 with TRBJ2-3; no clear D gene. Trimming removed 7 bases at V and 3 bases at J, with 8 bases between. Germline-derived CDR1 and CDR2 are SEHNR and FQNEAQ (reference sequence). The CDR3 covers 12 residues. Written as DNA, the CDR3 is TGTGCCAGCAACCGCCCGACAGATACGCAGTATTTT. Translating gives CASNRPTDTQYF.

This clonotype was seen at least ten times. The chain joins TRBV2 to TRBJ2-4, with unresolved D. CDR3 length: 16 residues. Germline V lookup: CDR1 SNHLY, CDR2 FYNNEI. Trimming cost V 1 base and J 2 bases, with 12 bases left between them. The CDR3 sequence is CASSEDGKGSKNIQYF. The CDR3 DNA follows: TGTGCCAGCAGTGAAGATGGGAAGGGTTCCAAAAACATTCAGTACTTC.

This clonotype has just a few counts. The V and J genes are TRBV3-1 and TRBJ2-2; TRBD2 matches at 11 bases. The CDR3 is 18 residues long. Unmatched junction bases numbered 8, after V lost 1 base and J lost 4 bases. Per the germline V gene, CDR1 is LGHDT and CDR2 is YNNKEL (reference sequence). CDR3 protein: CASSQAASGGSGTGELFF. Written as DNA, the CDR3 is TGTGCCAGCAGCCAAGCGGCTAGCGGGGGGTCGGGCACCGGGGAGCTGTTTTTT.

This clonotype was detected many times. V is TRBV27 and J is TRBJ2-7; a weak D match, TRBD2 (6 bases). The germline gives CDR1 MNHEY, CDR2 SMNVEV (reference sequence). Between the trimmed V and J ends, which lost 4 bases and 6 bases, there was a span of 16 bases. The CDR3 consists of 14 residues. The chain's CDR3 is CASSSDGGGLEQYF. CDR3 nucleotides: TGTGCCAGCAGTTCGGACGGGGGAGGCCTCGAGCAGTACTTC.

This clonotype was observed a few times. The chain carries TRBV2 and TRBJ2-2, with D possibly TRBD1 on 6 matching bases. Germline V gene sequence: CDR1 SNHLY, CDR2 FYNNEI. V shed 2 bases and J shed 0 bases, with 10 bases lying between them. This CDR3 contains 16 residues. In nucleotides, the CDR3 is TGTGCCAGCAGTGAAATAAAGGGGGCGAACACCGGGGAGCTGTTTTTT. It encodes CASSEIKGANTGELFF.

Ten or more counts support this clonotype. This chain connects TRBV27 to TRBJ2-3, with TRBD2 matching over 8 bases. This CDR3 has 15 amino acids. V was pared by 1 base and J by 3 bases, with 3 bases of the junction left unmatched. Germline CDR1 and CDR2: MNHEY and SMNVEV (reference sequence). As DNA, the CDR3 is TGTGCCAGCAGTTTATTAGCGGGGCGAACAGATACGCAGTATTTT. Translating gives CASSLLAGRTDTQYF.

This clonotype was detected many times. The genes are TRBV5-4 and TRBJ2-5, with D possibly being TRBD1 (5 bases). The CDR3 is 13 amino acids. Per the germline V gene, CDR1 is SGHNT and CDR2 is YYREEE (reference sequence). Deletions cut 1 base from V and 3 bases from J, with 7 bases between. Written as DNA, the CDR3 is TGTGCCAGCAGCTTGCGCAGGGAAGAGACCCAGTACTTC. Residues: CASSLRREETQYF.